These 20 T cell receptor beta chains originate from one sample sequenced in a study of blood T cells in healthy people across ages. A second PCR of roughly 7 to 11 cycles used a sample-barcoded 5' primer and a J-beta primer mix. Via MiXCR, TCRdb re-called the 5' RACE reads, giving one row per CDR3 protein. The sample yields around 1,100,000 distinct CDR3 sequences, 35% to 45% seen once. The sequencing sample was made of blood. These receptors came from a man between 18 and 29 years old in good health.

The chain links TRBV12-3 or TRBV12-4 to TRBJ2-2, with 10 positions matching TRBD2. CDR3 size: 13 residues. The trim removed 6 bases at V and 7 bases at J, leaving 2 bases unmatched. The CDR3 nucleotides are TGTGCCAGCAGGGGACTAGCGATCGGGGAGCTGTTTTTT. Translated: CASRGLAIGELFF.

This chain connects TRBV20-1 to TRBJ2-3; tentatively, D is TRBD2 (5 bases). Germline V gene sequence: CDR1 DFQATT, CDR2 SNEGSKA (reference sequence). This CDR3 region has 14 residues. Trimming stripped 3 bases from V and 1 base from J, with 11 bases between. The CDR3 sequence: CSARSGTRTDTQYF. The CDR3 nucleotides read TGCAGTGCTAGGAGCGGCACTCGCACAGATACGCAGTATTTT.

In its sample, this clonotype was seen a few times. The V and J genes are TRBV7-6 and TRBJ2-3; D ambiguous. Trimming cost V 0 bases and J 0 bases, with 13 bases left between them. This CDR3 spans 17 amino acids. CDR1 is SGHVS, CDR2 FNYEAQ, per germline. The CDR3 here is CASSLAKGGLSTDTQYF. The CDR3 bases are TGTGCCAGCAGCTTAGCGAAAGGTGGGCTAAGCACAGATACGCAGTATTTT.

The chain uses TRBV20-1 and TRBJ2-5; 7 bases align to TRBD1. The CDR3 loop spans 13 amino acids. The germline CDR1 and CDR2 sequences are DFQATT and SNEGSKA (reference sequence). The J segment lost 2 bases and the V segment lost 6 bases, leaving 6 bases of the junction unmatched. CDR3 nucleotides: TGCAGTGCCAGGGACAGCCGGCAAGAGACCCAGTACTTC. As protein: CSARDSRQETQYF.

This clonotype was detected ten times or more. The V call is TRBV29-1, the J call TRBJ2-7, with a possible D match to TRBD1 (5 bases). V was clipped by 4 bases and J by 0 bases, with 13 bases between them. The CDR3 contains 14 residues. Germline V gene data show CDR1 as SQVTM and CDR2 as ANQGSEA. CDR3 in amino acids: CSVAGHPSSYEQYF. DNA for the CDR3: TGCAGCGTTGCCGGACACCCGAGCTCCTACGAGCAGTACTTC.

The chain uses TRBV20-1 and TRBJ1-2, with 8 bases fitting TRBD1. Germline assignment: CDR1 DFQATT and CDR2 SNEGSKA (reference sequence). The CDR3 spans 13 residues. Trimming took 6 bases from V and 4 from J; bases not matched to a gene: 7. Here the CDR3 reads CSALTGEVYGYTF. The CDR3 bases are TGCAGTGCCCTGACAGGGGAAGTCTATGGCTACACCTTC.

The gene calls are TRBV6-6 and TRBJ1-1, with 7 nucleotides matching TRBD1. Germline assignment: CDR1 MNHNY and CDR2 SVGAGI (reference sequence). The ends lost 8 bases at V and 3 bases at J; junction bases unmatched: 12. The CDR3 length is 15 residues. The CDR3 DNA reads as TGTGCCAGCGGATACGTCCGACAGGGTTACACTGAAGCTTTCTTT. This codes for CASGYVRQGYTEAFF.

This clonotype came up a few times. The chain links TRBV30 to TRBJ2-7, with 7 bases that match TRBD1. Germline V gene lookup returns CDR1 GTSNPN and CDR2 SVGIG (reference sequence). The ends lost 2 bases at V and 7 bases at J; junction bases unmatched: 14. The CDR3 contains 15 residues. CDR3 DNA: TGTGCCTGGAGTCCCGCAGGGGGTCTGTTGGGGGAGCAGTACTTC. This encodes CAWSPAGGLLGEQYF.

This clonotype appeared many times. The gene calls are TRBV20-1 and TRBJ2-3; D unresolved. Germline values: CDR1 DFQATT, CDR2 SNEGSKA (reference sequence). Deletions cut 1 base from V and 3 bases from J, with 5 bases between. The CDR3 runs to 12 residues. CDR3: CSARGETDTQYF. In DNA form, the CDR3 reads TGCAGTGCTAGAGGAGAGACAGATACGCAGTATTTT.

The rearrangement joins TRBV11-1 to TRBJ2-5, with D possibly matching TRBD1 (6 bases). V was pared by 5 bases and J by 2 bases, with 15 bases between. Looked up from germline, CDR1 is SGHAT and CDR2 is FQDESV (reference sequence). The CDR3 totals 15 residues. The CDR3 here is CASSKPQGLQETQYF. CDR3 bases: TGTGCCAGCAGCAAACCCCAGGGGCTTCAAGAGACCCAGTACTTC.

The rearrangement uses TRBV3-1 and TRBJ1-1; D gene ambiguous. The CDR3 is 14 residues long. Germline V gene data show CDR1 as LGHDT and CDR2 as YNNKEL (reference sequence). The ends were cut back, 0 bases at V and 4 bases at J, with 9 bases in the middle. The CDR3 bases are TGTGCCAGCAGCCAAGATCCTCTGTCCACTGAAGCTTTCTTT. Translating it yields CASSQDPLSTEAFF.

This clonotype was seen many times. J is TRBJ2-1 and V is TRBV10-3; a weak D match, TRBD1 (5 bases). CDR1 is ENHRY and CDR2 is SYGVKD in the germline V gene. V lost 7 bases and J 0 bases, leaving 10 bases between the germline ends. The CDR3 runs to 14 residues. This chain's CDR3 is CAIKDRGSYNEQFF. CDR3 sequence (DNA): TGTGCCATCAAAGATAGGGGCTCCTACAATGAGCAGTTCTTC.

This clonotype was recorded a few times. This rearrangement joins TRBV4-1 to TRBJ2-3, with TRBD2 as a possible D gene (6 bases). Trimming cost V 8 bases and J 0 bases, with 21 bases left between them. CDR1 is MGHRA, CDR2 YSYEKL, per germline. The CDR3 loop spans 17 amino acids. The CDR3 region is CASSSKRTGDSTDTQYF. Written as DNA, the CDR3 is TGCGCCAGCTCCTCCAAGCGGACGGGGGATAGCACAGATACGCAGTATTTT.

This rearrangement joins TRBV6-5 to TRBJ1-3; maybe TRBD1 (6 bases). The CDR3 is made up of 14 amino acids. From germline, CDR1 is MNHEY and CDR2 SVGAGI. With 2 bases removed from V and 7 bases from J, the gap between germline ends came to 12 bases. DNA of the CDR3: TGTGCCAGCAGTTACGGGCAGGGGATTAACACCATATATTTT. Residues: CASSYGQGINTIYF.

In DNA, the CDR3 is TGCGCCAGCAGCTTGGGTCGACAGAGCTACACCTTC. It codes for CASSLGRQSYTF. V and J are TRBV5-1 and TRBJ1-2; the D gene is possibly TRBD1 (5 bases). This CDR3 region has 12 residues. Trimming stripped 0 bases from V and 9 bases from J, with 9 bases between. Germline loops: CDR1 SGHRS, CDR2 YFSETQ. The variable domain in full, with the rest retrieved from reference TRBV5-1 and TRBJ1-2, is KAGVTQTPRYLIKTRGQQVTLSCSPISGHRSVSWYQQTPGQGLQFLFEYFSETQRNKGNFPGRFSGRQFSNSRSEMNVSTLELGDSALYLCASSLGRQSYTFGSGTRLTVV.

The J gene is TRBJ1-3, the V gene TRBV7-2, with a weak D call TRBD1 (6 bases). The V end lost 0 bases, the J end lost 0 bases, and 9 bases lay between the germline ends. The CDR3 is 16 residues long. CDR1 and CDR2 (germline): SGHTA, FQGNSA. CDR3 in amino acids: CASSLAGQNSGNTIYF. DNA of the CDR3: TGTGCCAGCAGCTTAGCCGGACAGAACTCTGGAAACACCATATATTTT.

The V call is TRBV20-1, the J call TRBJ1-1; TRBD1 agrees at 9 bases. Germline V lookup: CDR1 DFQATT, CDR2 SNEGSKA (reference sequence). V lost 2 bases and J lost 4; bases outside the gene matches: 11. This CDR3 is built from 16 residues. The CDR3 protein is CSARPLPGQGATEAFF. CDR3 in DNA: TGCAGTGCTAGACCGCTCCCGGGACAGGGCGCCACTGAAGCTTTCTTT.

This clonotype was detected only once. The chain uses TRBV29-1 and TRBJ2-7; 9 bases are shared with TRBD2. V lost 5 bases and J lost 7; bases outside the gene matches: 15. The germline V gene has CDR1 SQVTM and CDR2 ANQGSEA. This CDR3 is built from 15 residues. CDR3 residues: CSVQTSGYGGNEQYF. The CDR3 bases are TGCAGCGTTCAGACTAGCGGTTACGGAGGGAATGAGCAGTACTTC.

This clonotype has only a few counts. The chain couples TRBV12-3 or TRBV12-4 to TRBJ1-2; unclear D gene. The CDR3 spans 13 residues. Trimming left V 1 base short and J 11 bases short, with 14 bases between. The CDR3 bases are TGTGCCAGCAGTTTAGTATTAGGGATCAGTTACACCTTC. This sequence encodes CASSLVLGISYTF.

This clonotype was picked up a small number of times. The chain recombines TRBV20-1 with TRBJ2-5; no clear D gene. The end of the DNA fits TRBJ2-7 better, so the J call may be wrong. The CDR3 totals 14 residues. Germline CDR1 is DFQATT and CDR2 is SNEGSKA (reference sequence). CDR3 loop: CSASDSARVYEQYF. The CDR3 nucleotides read TGCAGTGCTAGCGATTCGGCTAGGGTCTACGAGCAGTACTTC.